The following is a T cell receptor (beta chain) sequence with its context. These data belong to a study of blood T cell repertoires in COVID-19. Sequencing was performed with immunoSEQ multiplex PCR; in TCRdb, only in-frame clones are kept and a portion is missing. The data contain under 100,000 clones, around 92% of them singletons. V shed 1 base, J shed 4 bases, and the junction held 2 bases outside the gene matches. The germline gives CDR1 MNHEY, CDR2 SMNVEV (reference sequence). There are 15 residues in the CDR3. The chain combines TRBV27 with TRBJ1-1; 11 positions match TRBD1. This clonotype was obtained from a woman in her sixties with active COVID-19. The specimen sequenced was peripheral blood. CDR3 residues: CASSLWTGGGTEAFF. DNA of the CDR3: TGTGCCAGCAGTTTATGGACAGGGGGCGGCACTGAAGCTTTCTTT.